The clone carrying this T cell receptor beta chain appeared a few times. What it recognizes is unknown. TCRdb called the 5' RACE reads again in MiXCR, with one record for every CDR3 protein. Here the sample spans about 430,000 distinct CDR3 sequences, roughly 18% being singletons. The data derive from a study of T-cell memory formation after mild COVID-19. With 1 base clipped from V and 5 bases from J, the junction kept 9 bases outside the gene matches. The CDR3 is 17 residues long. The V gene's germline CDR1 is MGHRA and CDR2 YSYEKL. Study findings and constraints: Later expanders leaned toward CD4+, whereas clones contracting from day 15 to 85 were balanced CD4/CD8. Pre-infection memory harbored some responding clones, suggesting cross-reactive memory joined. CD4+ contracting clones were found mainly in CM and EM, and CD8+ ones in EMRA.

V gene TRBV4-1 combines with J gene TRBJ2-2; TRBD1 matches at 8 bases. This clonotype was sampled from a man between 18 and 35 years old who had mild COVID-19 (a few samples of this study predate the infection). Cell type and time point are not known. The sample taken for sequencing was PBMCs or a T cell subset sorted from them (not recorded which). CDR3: CASSQGPQGAGTGELFF. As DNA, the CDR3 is TGCGCCAGCAGCCAAGGACCTCAGGGGGCGGGTACCGGGGAGCTGTTTTTT.